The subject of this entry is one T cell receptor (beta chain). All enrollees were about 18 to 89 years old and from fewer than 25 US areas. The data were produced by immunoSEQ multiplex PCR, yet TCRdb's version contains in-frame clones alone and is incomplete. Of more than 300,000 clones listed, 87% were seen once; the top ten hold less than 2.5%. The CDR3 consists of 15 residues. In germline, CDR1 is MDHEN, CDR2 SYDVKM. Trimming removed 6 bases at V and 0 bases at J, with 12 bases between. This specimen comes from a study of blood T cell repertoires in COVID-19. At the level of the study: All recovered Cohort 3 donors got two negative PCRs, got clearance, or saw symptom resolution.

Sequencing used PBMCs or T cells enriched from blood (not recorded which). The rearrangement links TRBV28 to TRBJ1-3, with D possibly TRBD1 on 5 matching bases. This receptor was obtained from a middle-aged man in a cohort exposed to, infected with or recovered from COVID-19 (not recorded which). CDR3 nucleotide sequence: TGTGCCAGCAGGGGGACTTATTTCTCTGGAAACACCATATATTTT. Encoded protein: CASRGTYFSGNTIYF.